This T cell receptor beta chain was identified in a study of blood T cell repertoires in COVID-19. Study details: Both acute and convalescent COVID-19 samples were obtained from the United States, Italy and Spain.

V dropped 4 bases and J dropped 4 bases, with 18 bases sitting between them. The germline V gene encodes CDR1 SGHKS and CDR2 YYEKEE (reference sequence). This CDR3 contains 17 residues. Using immunoSEQ multiplex PCR, the repertoire was profiled, and TCRdb retains in-frame clones only, with some absent. The sample yields about 280,000 clones, about nine tenths seen once. This clone was counted once. A Seattle source enrolled patients during active infection and followed them longitudinally. This receptor was taken from a woman in her twenties or thirties with COVID-19, enrolled during active disease. The sequenced material came from peripheral blood. The chain combines TRBV5-5 with TRBJ2-6, with D perhaps TRBD1 (5 bases). In nucleotides, the CDR3 is TGTGCCAGCAGCCCGTCGACAGTCCCGTCCGGGGCCAACGTCCTGACTTTC. Amino acid sequence: CASSPSTVPSGANVLTF.